Listed below are T cell receptor beta chains from one sample, sequenced in a study of shared clonotypes between healthy human individuals. TCRdb's copy holds only in-frame clones and misses some; the assay was immunoSEQ multiplex PCR. The sample holds roughly 2,500,000 clones, under 95% seen once. Sequenced sample: naive CD4+ T cells from PBMCs. These receptors originate from a man between 18 and 35 years old in good health. Some clones in this sample may be carry-over from other donors' samples. The CDR3 runs from the conserved cysteine through the conserved F or W. A D gene is named only where the DNA matches it firmly. Some rows have no size entry. The others give once, few or many, or a class for an expanded clone.

D: .; V: TRBV6-5; size: .; J: TRBJ1-5; DNA: TGTGCCAGCAGCCTCAATAGCAATCAGCCCCAGCATTTT; CDR3: CASSLNSNQPQHF
D: .; V: TRBV19; size: .; J: TRBJ1-5; DNA: TGTGCCAGTAGTACCCCCGGCAGGGACCAGCCCCAGCATTTT; CDR3: CASSTPGRDQPQHF
D: .; V: TRBV4-1; size: .; J: TRBJ2-7; DNA: TGCGCCAGCAGCCATGATCCGGGACTTCCCGTTGGCGAGCAGTACTTC; CDR3: CASSHDPGLPVGEQYF
D: .; V: TRBV28; size: .; J: TRBJ2-5; DNA: TGTGCCAGCACCCTACGGGGTCTGGAGACCCAGTACTTC; CDR3: CASTLRGLETQYF
D: .; V: TRBV4-1; size: .; J: TRBJ2-2; DNA: TGCGCCAGCAGCCAAGATCTGTCTAACCCGGACCCCGGGGAGCTGTTTTTT; CDR3: CASSQDLSNPDPGELFF
D: .; V: TRBV30; size: .; J: TRBJ1-2; DNA: TGTGCCTGGAGAGTCGATGGGCAACAGTACACCTTC; CDR3: CAWRVDGQQYTF
D: TRBD1; V: TRBV9; size: .; J: TRBJ2-3; DNA: TGTGCCAGCAGCGTCTCGGGACAGGGCACAGATACGCAGTATTTT; CDR3: CASSVSGQGTDTQYF
D: .; V: TRBV21-1; size: once; J: TRBJ1-5; DNA: TGTGCCACAACAGGGGCGAGGCGGTATAGCAATCAGCCCCAGGTAATTAGCAATCAGCCCCAGCATTTT; CDR3: CATTGARRYSNQPQVISNQPQHF
D: .; V: TRBV11-2; size: .; J: TRBJ2-3; DNA: TGTGCCAGCAGCCCCGGAAGAGATACGCAGTATTTT; CDR3: CASSPGRDTQYF
D: .; V: TRBV2; size: few; J: TRBJ1-1; DNA: TGTGCCAGCAGTGAGAGGGAACCCAGAGGCGGAGCTTTCTTT; CDR3: CASSEREPRGGAFF
D: .; V: TRBV29-1; size: .; J: TRBJ2-5; DNA: TGCAGCGTTGAGACGGCGACCCAAGAGACCCAGTACTTC; CDR3: CSVETATQETQYF
D: .; V: TRBV5-8; size: .; J: TRBJ1-1; DNA: TGTGCCAGCAGCCGGGGGGGACCCTACGCTTTCTTT; CDR3: CASSRGGPYAFF
D: .; V: TRBV7-2; size: .; J: TRBJ2-7; DNA: TGTGCCAGCAGCTCCCGTGATTCCTACGAGCAGTACTTC; CDR3: CASSSRDSYEQYF
D: TRBD2; V: TRBV9; size: .; J: TRBJ2-1; DNA: TGTGCCAGCAGCGTAGCCCCCCAGCGGGAGGGAGGCAATGAGCAGTTCTTC; CDR3: CASSVAPQREGGNEQFF
D: TRBD1; V: TRBV18; size: .; J: TRBJ2-2; DNA: TGTGCCAGCTCACTGGGACAGGGAACCGCCGGGGAGCTGTTTTTT; CDR3: CASSLGQGTAGELFF
D: TRBD1; V: TRBV7-2; size: .; J: TRBJ2-1; DNA: TGTGCCAGCAGCTTACAAGGGGGCCACTCCTACAATGAGCAGTTCTTC; CDR3: CASSLQGGHSYNEQFF
D: TRBD1; V: TRBV7-9; size: .; J: TRBJ2-7; DNA: TGTGCCAGCAGCCGGGGACAGGGGGCGTGGGAGCAGTACTTC; CDR3: CASSRGQGAWEQYF
D: .; V: TRBV19; size: .; J: TRBJ2-4; DNA: TGTGCCAGTAGCCTCCCTGGCCCCCGGATTCAGTACTTC; CDR3: CASSLPGPRIQYF
D: TRBD2; V: TRBV6-1; size: once; J: TRBJ2-7; DNA: TGTGCCAGCAGACTCGGACTAGCGGGACCCTACGAGCAGTACTTC; CDR3: CASRLGLAGPYEQYF
D: .; V: TRBV20-1; size: few; J: TRBJ2-7; DNA: TGCAGTGCCACAGTGGGGGACGAGCAGTACTTC; CDR3: CSATVGDEQYF
D: .; V: TRBV30; size: .; J: TRBJ2-7; DNA: TGTGCCTGGAGTCGACAGATTACCTACGAGCAGTACTTC; CDR3: CAWSRQITYEQYF
D: TRBD1; V: TRBV4-1; size: .; J: TRBJ2-7; DNA: TGCGCCAGCAGTAGTCCGGGACAGGTATACGAGCAGTACTTC; CDR3: CASSSPGQVYEQYF
D: .; V: TRBV7-2; size: .; J: TRBJ2-7; DNA: TGTGCCAGCAGCTACGCAGGGGGACTAGGTGGCGAGCAGTACTTC; CDR3: CASSYAGGLGGEQYF
D: .; V: TRBV2; size: .; J: TRBJ1-4; DNA: TGTGCCACCCACAGAAACATTAATGAAAAACTGTTTTTT; CDR3: CATHRNINEKLFF
D: .; V: TRBV5-4; size: once; J: TRBJ2-3; DNA: TGTGCCAGCAGAGTGGCCTCCGGCACAGATACGCAGTATTTT; CDR3: CASRVASGTDTQYF